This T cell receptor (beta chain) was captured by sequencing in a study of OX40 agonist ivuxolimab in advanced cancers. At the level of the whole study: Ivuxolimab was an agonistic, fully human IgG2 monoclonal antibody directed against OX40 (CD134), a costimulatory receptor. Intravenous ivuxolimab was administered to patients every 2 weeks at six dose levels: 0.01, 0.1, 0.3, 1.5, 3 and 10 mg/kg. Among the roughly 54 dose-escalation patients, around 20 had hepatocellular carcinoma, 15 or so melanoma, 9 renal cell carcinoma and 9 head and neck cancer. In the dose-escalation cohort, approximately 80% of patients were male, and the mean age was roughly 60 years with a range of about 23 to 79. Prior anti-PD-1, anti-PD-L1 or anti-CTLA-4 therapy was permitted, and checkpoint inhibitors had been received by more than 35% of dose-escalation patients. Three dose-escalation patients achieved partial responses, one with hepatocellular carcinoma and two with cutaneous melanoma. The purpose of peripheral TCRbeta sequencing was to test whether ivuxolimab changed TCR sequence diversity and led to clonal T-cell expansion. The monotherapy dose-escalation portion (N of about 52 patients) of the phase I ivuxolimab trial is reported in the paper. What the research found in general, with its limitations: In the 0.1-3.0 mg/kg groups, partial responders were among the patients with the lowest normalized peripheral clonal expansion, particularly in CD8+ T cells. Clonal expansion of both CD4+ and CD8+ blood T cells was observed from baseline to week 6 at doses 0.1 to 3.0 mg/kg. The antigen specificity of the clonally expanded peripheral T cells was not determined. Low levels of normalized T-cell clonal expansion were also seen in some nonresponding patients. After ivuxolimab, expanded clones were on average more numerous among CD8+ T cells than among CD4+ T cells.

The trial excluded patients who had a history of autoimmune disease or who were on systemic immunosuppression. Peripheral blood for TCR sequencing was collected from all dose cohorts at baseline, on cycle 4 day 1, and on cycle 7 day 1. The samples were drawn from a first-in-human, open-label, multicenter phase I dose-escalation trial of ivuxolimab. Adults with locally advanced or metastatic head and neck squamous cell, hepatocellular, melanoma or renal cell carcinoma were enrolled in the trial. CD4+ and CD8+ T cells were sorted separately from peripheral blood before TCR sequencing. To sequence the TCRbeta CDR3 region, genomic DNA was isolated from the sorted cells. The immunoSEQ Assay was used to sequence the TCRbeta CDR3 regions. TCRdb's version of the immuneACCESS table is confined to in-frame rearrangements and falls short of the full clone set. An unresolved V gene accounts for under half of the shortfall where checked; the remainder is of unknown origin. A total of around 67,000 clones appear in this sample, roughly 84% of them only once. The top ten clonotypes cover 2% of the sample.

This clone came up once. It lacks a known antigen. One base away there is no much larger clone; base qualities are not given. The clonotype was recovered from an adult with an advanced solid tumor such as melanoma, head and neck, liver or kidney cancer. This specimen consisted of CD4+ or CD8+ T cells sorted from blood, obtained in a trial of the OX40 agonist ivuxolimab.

DNA sequence: TGTGCCAGCAGCCAAGATGCAGGGGCCTACGAGCAGTACTTC. Translated, this is CASSQDAGAYEQYF. Here the chain combines TRBV4-2 and TRBJ2-7; the D gene is possibly TRBD1, with 6 bases matching. The CDR3 runs 14 amino acids, cysteine and phenylalanine included. The retained sequence is limited to the CDR3, 42 bases, with the frame set at the first base. From a lookup of the germline V gene, CDR1 and CDR2 are LGHNA and YNFKEQ. Trimming takes 0 bases from V and 2 bases from J, and the germline ends sit 8 bases apart.